Below, 9 T cell receptor beta chains from the same sample are listed, as sequenced in a study of shared clonotypes between healthy human individuals. Profiling relied on immunoSEQ multiplex PCR, and the TCRdb table lists in-frame clones only, not all of them. Counted here are over 700,000 clones, over 60% occurring once; the ten biggest clones make up under 2%. Sequencing was done on a sample of memory CD4+ T cells sorted from blood. Regarding subset: CD45RA-negative fraction. The origin of the receptors is a woman between 25 and 40 years old in good health.

This chain connects TRBV11-3 to TRBJ2-1; 13 bases agree with TRBD2. With V trimmed by 5 bases and J by 2 bases, 3 bases remained unmatched. The CDR3 has 16 amino acids. Germline V gives CDR1 SGHNT, CDR2 YENEEA. The DNA of the CDR3 is TGTGCCAGCAGCGCAGGACTAGCGGGGGCCTACAATGAGCAGTTCTTC. Its translation: CASSAGLAGAYNEQFF.

Notes on this clone: This sample also contains other DNA sequences that code for the same CDR3. The chain is built from TRBV18 and TRBJ1-1; D unclear. CDR3 length: 14 residues. V dropped 2 bases and J dropped 1 base, with 8 bases sitting between them. CDR1 and CDR2 (germline): KGHSH, LQKENI. As DNA, the CDR3 is TGTGCCAGCTCACCATCAGAAGGGAACACTGAAGCTTTCTTT. Protein product: CASSPSEGNTEAFF.

V and J are TRBV27 and TRBJ2-3, with TRBD2 matching 7 bases. The CDR3 spans 13 residues. Germline CDR1 reads MNHEY; CDR2 reads SMNVEV (reference sequence). J lost 6 bases, V lost 8 bases, and 8 bases had no gene match. The CDR3 DNA follows: TGTGCCAGCCGGGGCTGGGGGGGGGATACGCAGTATTTT. This sequence encodes CASRGWGGDTQYF.

The chain couples TRBV19 to TRBJ2-5; D is perhaps TRBD1 or TRBD2 (5 bases each). The V gene lost 4 bases and the J gene lost 1 base, with 10 bases spanning the gap. Germline V CDR1 and CDR2: LNHDA, SQIVND (reference sequence). This CDR3 region has 14 residues. CDR3 sequence reads: CASSTPGPQETQYF. CDR3 coding DNA: TGTGCCAGTAGTACCCCGGGGCCCCAAGAGACCCAGTACTTC.

This clone was seen once. The sample holds other DNA sequences that translate to the same CDR3. The gene calls are TRBV2 and TRBJ2-7, with TRBD2 matching 11 bases. CDR3 size: 14 residues. V dropped 5 bases and J dropped 5; count of bases not matched to a gene: 5. CDR1 and CDR2 (germline): SNHLY, FYNNEI. The CDR3 DNA reads TGTGCCAGCAGTCGACTAGCGGGAATCAACGAGCAGTACTTC. Translating it yields CASSRLAGINEQYF.

The chain is built from TRBV5-1 and TRBJ2-2; 12 positions match TRBD2. The CDR3 consists of 16 residues. Germline lookup yields CDR1 SGHRS and CDR2 YFSETQ. With 4 bases clipped from V and 7 bases from J, the junction kept 8 bases outside the gene matches. As DNA, the CDR3 is TGCGCCAGCAGCCCTGGACTAGCGGGAAAGGACGGGGAGCTGTTTTTT. This encodes CASSPGLAGKDGELFF.

This chain connects TRBV28 to TRBJ1-4, with D unclear. Germline assignment: CDR1 MDHEN and CDR2 SYDVKM. With 9 bases removed from V and 7 bases from J, the gap between germline ends came to 24 bases. This CDR3 comprises 16 residues. CDR3 coding DNA: TGTGCCAGTTTGGGCACGGGTGCGGGTTGGGTTGAAAAACTGTTTTTT. Translating gives CASLGTGAGWVEKLFF.

V usage is TRBV2 and J usage is TRBJ2-7; D possibly matches TRBD1 or TRBD2 (5 bases each). With 1 base removed from V and 0 bases from J, the gap between germline ends came to 13 bases. Per germline, CDR1 SNHLY and CDR2 FYNNEI. The CDR3 is made up of 16 amino acids. CDR3 protein: CASSEGLGVVSYEQYF. In DNA form, the CDR3 reads TGTGCCAGCAGTGAAGGGCTGGGGGTCGTCTCCTACGAGCAGTACTTC.

The chain joins TRBV27 to TRBJ2-1; 7 bases agree with TRBD2. Germline trimming cut 2 bases from V and 1 base from J; bases unmatched to any gene: 5. CDR3 length equals 16 residues. In germline, CDR1 is MNHEY, CDR2 SMNVEV (reference sequence). CDR3 in DNA: TGTGCCAGCAGTTTAAGACTAGCCTCTTCCTACAATGAGCAGTTCTTC. Translation gives CASSLRLASSYNEQFF.